This T cell receptor (beta chain) derives from a study of cytomegalovirus exposure and HLA in healthy donors. Findings of the study overall: As confirmed in vitro, a few CMV-associated chains were specific for CMV antigens.

Donors sampled were nominally healthy, though unrecorded immune exposures were likely. PCR used 60 Vbeta primers and 13 Jbeta primers. Profiling relied on immunoSEQ multiplex PCR, and the TCRdb table lists in-frame clones only, not all of them. The sample records about 190,000 clones, around 82% being singletons. Germline CDR1 reads LNHDA; CDR2 reads SQIVND (reference sequence). V lost 4 bases and J 7 bases, leaving 10 bases between the germline ends. This CDR3 contains 12 residues. Concerning this clone: Its antigen is still unknown.

The rearrangement links TRBV19 to TRBJ1-1; perhaps TRBD1 as D (5 bases). The sequencing sample was made of PBMCs. The TCR originated in a woman in her 30s in good health and CMV-seropositive. The CDR3 DNA reads as TGTGCCAGTAGTACCGGACACTTTGAAGCTTTCTTT. The encoded protein is CASSTGHFEAFF.